The clone carrying this T cell receptor (beta chain) was picked up a small number of times. For the second PCR, which ran for roughly 6 to 12 cycles, a sample-barcoded 5' primer and a J-beta primer mix were used. Every single cDNA molecule received a tag from a template-switch adaptor with 12 random nucleotides. TCRdb analysed the 5' RACE reads with MiXCR anew, one entry per CDR3 protein. The sample carries 1.5 million to 2 million distinct CDR3 sequences, roughly a third recorded once. This record comes from a study of blood T cells in healthy people across ages. V lost 2 bases and J lost 7; bases outside the gene matches: 8. Per the germline V gene, CDR1 is MGHRA and CDR2 is YSYEKL. This CDR3 comprises 16 residues.

This TCR came from a woman between 25 and 40 years old in good health. V gene TRBV4-1 combines with J gene TRBJ2-1, with 10 bases aligning to TRBD1. Source material: blood. CDR3 sequence reads: CASSQPRDRGRNEQFF. As DNA, the CDR3 is TGCGCCAGCAGCCAACCGCGGGACAGGGGACGGAATGAGCAGTTCTTC.